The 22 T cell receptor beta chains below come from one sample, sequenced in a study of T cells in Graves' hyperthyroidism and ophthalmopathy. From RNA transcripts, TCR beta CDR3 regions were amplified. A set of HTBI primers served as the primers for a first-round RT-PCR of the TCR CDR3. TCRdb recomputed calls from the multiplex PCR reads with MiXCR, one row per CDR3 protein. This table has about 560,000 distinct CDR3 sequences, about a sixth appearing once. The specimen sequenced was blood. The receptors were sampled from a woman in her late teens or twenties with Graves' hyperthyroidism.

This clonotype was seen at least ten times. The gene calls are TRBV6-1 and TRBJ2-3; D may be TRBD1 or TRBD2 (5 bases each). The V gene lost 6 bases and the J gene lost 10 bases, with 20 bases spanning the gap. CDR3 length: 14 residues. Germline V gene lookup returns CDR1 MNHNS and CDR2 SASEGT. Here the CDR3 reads CASSIGTVLVPQYF. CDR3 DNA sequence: TGTGCCAGCAGCATTGGGACGGTTTTGGTGCCGCAGTATTTT.

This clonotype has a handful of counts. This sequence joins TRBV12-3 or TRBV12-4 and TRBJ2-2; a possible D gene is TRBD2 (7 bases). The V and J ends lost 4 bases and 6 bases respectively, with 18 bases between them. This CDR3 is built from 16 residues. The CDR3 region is CASSSKGGRVAGELFF. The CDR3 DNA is TGTGCCAGCAGTTCCAAGGGGGGGCGAGTAGCCGGGGAGCTGTTTTTT.

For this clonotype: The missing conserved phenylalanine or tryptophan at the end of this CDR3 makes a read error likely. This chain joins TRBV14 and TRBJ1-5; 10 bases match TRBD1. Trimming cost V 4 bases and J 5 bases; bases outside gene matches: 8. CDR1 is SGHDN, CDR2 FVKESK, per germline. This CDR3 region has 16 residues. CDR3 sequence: CASSRQGQGSYQPQHL. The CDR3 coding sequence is TGTGCCAGCAGCCGACAGGGACAGGGGAGTTATCAGCCCCAGCATCTT.

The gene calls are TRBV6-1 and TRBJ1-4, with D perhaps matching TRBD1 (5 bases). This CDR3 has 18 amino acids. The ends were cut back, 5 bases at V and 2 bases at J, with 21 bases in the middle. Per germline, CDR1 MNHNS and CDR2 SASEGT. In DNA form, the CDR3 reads TGTGCCAGCAGTTCGTCCATCGGGGTCCGGGGGACTAATGAAAAACTGTTTTTT. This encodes CASSSSIGVRGTNEKLFF.

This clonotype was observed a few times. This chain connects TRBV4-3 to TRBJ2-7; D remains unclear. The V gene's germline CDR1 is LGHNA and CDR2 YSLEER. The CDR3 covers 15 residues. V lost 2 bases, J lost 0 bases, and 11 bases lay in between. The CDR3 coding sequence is TGCGCCAGCAGCCAAACGACCGAAGCCTCCTACGAGCAGTACTTC. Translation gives CASSQTTEASYEQYF.

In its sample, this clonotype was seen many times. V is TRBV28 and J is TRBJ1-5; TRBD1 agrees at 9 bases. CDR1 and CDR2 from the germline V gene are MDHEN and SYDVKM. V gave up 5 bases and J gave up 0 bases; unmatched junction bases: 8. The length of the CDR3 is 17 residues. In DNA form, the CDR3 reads TGTGCCAGCAGTCACGACAGGGGGTTCATTAGCAATCAGCCCCAGCATTTT. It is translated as CASSHDRGFISNQPQHF.

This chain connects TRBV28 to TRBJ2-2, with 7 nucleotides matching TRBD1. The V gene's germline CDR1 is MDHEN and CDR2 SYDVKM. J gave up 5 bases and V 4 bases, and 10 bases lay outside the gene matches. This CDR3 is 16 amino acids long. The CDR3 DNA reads TGTGCCAGCAGTTCAATACACAGGGGAACGACCGGGGAGCTGTTTTTT. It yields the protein CASSSIHRGTTGELFF.

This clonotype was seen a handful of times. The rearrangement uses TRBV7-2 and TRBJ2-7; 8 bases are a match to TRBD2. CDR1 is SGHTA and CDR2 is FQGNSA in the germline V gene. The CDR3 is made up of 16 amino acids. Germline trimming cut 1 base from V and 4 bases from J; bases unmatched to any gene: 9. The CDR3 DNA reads TGTGCCAGCAGCTTAGGAACGGGACTAGGGCAATACGAGCAGTACTTC. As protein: CASSLGTGLGQYEQYF. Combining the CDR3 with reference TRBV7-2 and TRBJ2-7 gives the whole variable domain GAGVSQSPSNKVTEKGKDVELRCDPISGHTALYWYRQSLGQGLEFLIYFQGNSAPDKSGLPSDRFSAERTGGSVSTLTIQRTQQEDSAVYLCASSLGTGLGQYEQYFGPGTRLTVT.

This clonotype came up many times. CDR3 sequence (DNA): TGTGCCAGCAGTTTAACATCCACAGGGGTCCAGACCCAGTACTTC. Its protein product is CASSLTSTGVQTQYF. V is TRBV28 and J is TRBJ2-5; 7 nucleotides agree with TRBD1. Germline V lookup: CDR1 MDHEN, CDR2 SYDVKM. The CDR3 length is 15 residues. J lost 6 bases, V lost 2 bases, and 9 bases had no gene match.

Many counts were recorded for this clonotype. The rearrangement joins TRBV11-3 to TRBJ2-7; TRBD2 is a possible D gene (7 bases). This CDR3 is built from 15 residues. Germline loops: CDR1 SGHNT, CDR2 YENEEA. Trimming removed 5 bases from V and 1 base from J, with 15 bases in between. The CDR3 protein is CASSPGGRNSYEQYF. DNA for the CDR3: TGTGCCAGCAGCCCCGGGGGGCGGAATTCCTACGAGCAGTACTTC.

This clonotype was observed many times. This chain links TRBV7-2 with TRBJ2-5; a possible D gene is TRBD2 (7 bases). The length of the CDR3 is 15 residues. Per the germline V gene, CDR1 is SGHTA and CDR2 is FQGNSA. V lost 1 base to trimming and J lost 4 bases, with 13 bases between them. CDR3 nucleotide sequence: TGTGCCAGCAGCTTAGGCGCAGGGGAGGGAGAGACCCAGTACTTC. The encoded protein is CASSLGAGEGETQYF.

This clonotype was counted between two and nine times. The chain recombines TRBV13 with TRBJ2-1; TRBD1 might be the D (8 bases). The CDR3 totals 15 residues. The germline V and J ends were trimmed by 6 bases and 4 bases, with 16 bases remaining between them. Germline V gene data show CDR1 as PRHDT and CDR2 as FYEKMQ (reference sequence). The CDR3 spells CASRDTGGGYNEQFF. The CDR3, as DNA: TGTGCCAGCAGAGACACAGGGGGAGGGTACAATGAGCAGTTCTTC. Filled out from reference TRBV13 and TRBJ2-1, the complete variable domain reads AAGVIQSPRHLIKEKRETATLKCYPIPRHDTVYWYQQGPGQDPQFLISFYEKMQSDKGSIPDRFSAQQFSDYHSELNMSSLELGDSALYFCASRDTGGGYNEQFFGPGTRLTVL.

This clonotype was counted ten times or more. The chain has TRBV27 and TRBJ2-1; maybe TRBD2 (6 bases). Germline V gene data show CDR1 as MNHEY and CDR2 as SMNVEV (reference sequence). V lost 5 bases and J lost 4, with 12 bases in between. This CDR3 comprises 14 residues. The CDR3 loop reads CASSPRESYNEQFF. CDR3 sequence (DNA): TGTGCCAGCAGTCCCCGGGAGTCGTACAATGAGCAGTTCTTC.

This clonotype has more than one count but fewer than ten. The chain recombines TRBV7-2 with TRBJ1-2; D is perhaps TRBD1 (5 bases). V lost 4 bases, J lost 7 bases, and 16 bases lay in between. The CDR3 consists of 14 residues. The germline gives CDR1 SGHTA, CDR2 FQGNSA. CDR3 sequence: CASSWGGALAGYTF. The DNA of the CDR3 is TGTGCCAGCAGCTGGGGGGGTGCCCTGGCTGGCTACACCTTC.

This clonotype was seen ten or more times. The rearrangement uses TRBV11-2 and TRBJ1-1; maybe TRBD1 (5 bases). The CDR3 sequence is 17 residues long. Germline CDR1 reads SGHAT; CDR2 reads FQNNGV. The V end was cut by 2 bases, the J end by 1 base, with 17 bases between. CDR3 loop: CASSLNRWGAWNTEAFF. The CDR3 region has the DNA TGTGCCAGCAGCTTAAATCGTTGGGGCGCGTGGAACACTGAAGCTTTCTTT.

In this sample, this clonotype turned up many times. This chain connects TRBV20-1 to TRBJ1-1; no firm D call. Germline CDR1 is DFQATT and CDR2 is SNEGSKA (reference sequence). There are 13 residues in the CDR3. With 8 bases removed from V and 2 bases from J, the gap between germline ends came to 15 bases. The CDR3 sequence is CSPRLTGNTEAFF. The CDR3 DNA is TGCAGTCCCCGGTTGACGGGTAACACTGAAGCTTTCTTT.

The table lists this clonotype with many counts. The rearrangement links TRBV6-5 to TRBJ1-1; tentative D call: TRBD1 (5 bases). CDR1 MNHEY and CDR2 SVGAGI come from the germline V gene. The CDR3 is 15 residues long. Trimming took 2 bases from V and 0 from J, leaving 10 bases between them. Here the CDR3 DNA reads TGTGCCAGCAGTTACCGGGGGGGTATGAACACTGAAGCTTTCTTT. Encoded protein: CASSYRGGMNTEAFF.

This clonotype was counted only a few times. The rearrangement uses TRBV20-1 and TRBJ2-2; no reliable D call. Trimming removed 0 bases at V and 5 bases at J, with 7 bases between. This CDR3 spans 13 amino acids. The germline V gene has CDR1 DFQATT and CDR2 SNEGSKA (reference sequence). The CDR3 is CSARDGFTGELFF. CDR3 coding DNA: TGCAGTGCTAGAGATGGTTTTACCGGGGAGCTGTTTTTT.

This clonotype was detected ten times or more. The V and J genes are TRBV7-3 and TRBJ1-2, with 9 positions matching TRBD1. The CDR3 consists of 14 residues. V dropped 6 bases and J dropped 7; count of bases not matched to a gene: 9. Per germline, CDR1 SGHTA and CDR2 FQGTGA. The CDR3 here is CASSPTGGRVGYTF. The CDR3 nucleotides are TGTGCCAGCAGTCCCACAGGGGGCCGGGTTGGCTACACCTTC.

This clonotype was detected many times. The CDR3 sequence is CASSLDISEDRSFLRRYGYTF. Written as DNA, the CDR3 is TGTGCCAGCAGCTTAGATATCTCTGAAGACAGGTCCTTCCTCCGTCGCTATGGCTACACCTTC. The rearrangement uses TRBV11-2 and TRBJ1-2, with D perhaps TRBD1 (6 bases). This CDR3 has 21 amino acids. Germline values: CDR1 SGHAT, CDR2 FQNNGV. The germline V and J ends were trimmed by 0 bases and 4 bases, with 30 bases remaining between them.

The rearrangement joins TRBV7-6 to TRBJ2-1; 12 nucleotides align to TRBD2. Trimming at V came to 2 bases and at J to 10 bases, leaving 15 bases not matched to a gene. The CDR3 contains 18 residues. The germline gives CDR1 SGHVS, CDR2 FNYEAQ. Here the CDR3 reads CASSLRASGGESQSEQFF. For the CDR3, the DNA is TGTGCCAGCAGCTTACGAGCTAGCGGGGGGGAATCGCAGTCGGAGCAGTTCTTC.

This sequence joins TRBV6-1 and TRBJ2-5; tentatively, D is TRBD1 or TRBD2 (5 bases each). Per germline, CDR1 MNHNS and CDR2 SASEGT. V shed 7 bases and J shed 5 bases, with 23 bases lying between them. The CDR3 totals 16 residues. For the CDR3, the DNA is TGTGCCAGCATTTTCCGGGACGGGGCCCAAAGGGAGACCCAGTACTTC. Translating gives CASIFRDGAQRETQYF.